Listed below are T cell receptor beta chains from one sample, sequenced in a study of cytomegalovirus exposure and HLA in healthy donors. Sequenced by immunoSEQ multiplex PCR; TCRdb stores in-frame clones only, minus some. This table holds approximately 150,000 clones, around four fifths found once. Sequenced: PBMCs. Receptors originate from a woman aged 55-69 years in good health and CMV-seropositive. CDR3s include the opening cysteine and the closing phenylalanine or tryptophan. A D gene is named only where the DNA matches it firmly. For some rows the clone size is stated as once, few or many, or as a class when expanded; others skip it.

clone_size: NA; j_call: TRBJ1-2; v_call: TRBV4-2; d_call: NA; cdr3_nt: TGTGCCAGCAGCCAAGGGGAGTCGACGGGAGGCTACACCTTC; cdr3_aa: CASSQGESTGGYTF
clone_size: NA; j_call: TRBJ2-7; v_call: TRBV7-6; d_call: TRBD2; cdr3_nt: TGTGCCAGCAGCTTAGCGCAGACTAGCGGGAGGACCTCCCCCTACGAGCAGTACTTC; cdr3_aa: CASSLAQTSGRTSPYEQYF
clone_size: NA; j_call: TRBJ2-3; v_call: TRBV9; d_call: TRBD2; cdr3_nt: TGTGCCAGCAGCCCCCCCGGACTAGCGGGGAGAGATACGCAGTATTTT; cdr3_aa: CASSPPGLAGRDTQYF
clone_size: NA; j_call: TRBJ1-3; v_call: TRBV5-4; d_call: TRBD1; cdr3_nt: TGTGCCAGCAGCTTCACAGGGGGCAGAAGAAACACCATATATTTT; cdr3_aa: CASSFTGGRRNTIYF
clone_size: NA; j_call: TRBJ1-5; v_call: TRBV19; d_call: NA; cdr3_nt: TGTGCCAGTAGTATAATGCCAGGGGAAAGCAATCAGCCCCAGCATTTT; cdr3_aa: CASSIMPGESNQPQHF
clone_size: NA; j_call: TRBJ1-3; v_call: TRBV30; d_call: TRBD1; cdr3_nt: TGTGCCTGGGAACAGGGGGCCATAGGAAACACCATATATTTT; cdr3_aa: CAWEQGAIGNTIYF
clone_size: NA; j_call: TRBJ1-5; v_call: TRBV6-5; d_call: TRBD1; cdr3_nt: TGTGCCAGCAGTTGGACAGGGACCGATCAGCCCCAGCATTTT; cdr3_aa: CASSWTGTDQPQHF
clone_size: NA; j_call: TRBJ1-1; v_call: TRBV30; d_call: NA; cdr3_nt: TGTGCCTGGAAAGATAAGTTGAGGACTGAAGCTTTCTTT; cdr3_aa: CAWKDKLRTEAFF
clone_size: NA; j_call: TRBJ2-1; v_call: TRBV9; d_call: TRBD2; cdr3_nt: TGTGCCAGCAGCGCGCGGGGGACGGACAAGTTCTTC; cdr3_aa: CASSARGTDKFF
clone_size: NA; j_call: TRBJ2-5; v_call: TRBV5-4; d_call: TRBD2; cdr3_nt: TGTGCCAGCAGCTTTGGGGGGGTCGGAAAAGAGACCCAGTACTTC; cdr3_aa: CASSFGGVGKETQYF
clone_size: once; j_call: TRBJ2-5; v_call: TRBV28; d_call: TRBD2; cdr3_nt: TGTGCCAGCGGCAGCGGGAGACTAGCGGGTCAAGAGACCCAGTACTTC; cdr3_aa: CASGSGRLAGQETQYF
clone_size: NA; j_call: TRBJ1-2; v_call: TRBV18; d_call: NA; cdr3_nt: TGTGCCAGCTCACAGGAAGGGATAGGAGGTGGCTACACCTTC; cdr3_aa: CASSQEGIGGGYTF
clone_size: NA; j_call: TRBJ2-6; v_call: TRBV28; d_call: TRBD1; cdr3_nt: TGTGCCCTCGTCCTCGCCCGGGACAGGGGGCCCTCTGGGGCCAACGTCCTGACTTTC; cdr3_aa: CALVLARDRGPSGANVLTF
clone_size: NA; j_call: TRBJ2-2; v_call: TRBV7-9; d_call: NA; cdr3_nt: TGTGCCAGTCGACGGGGAACCGGGGAGCTGTTTTTT; cdr3_aa: CASRRGTGELFF
clone_size: once; j_call: TRBJ2-7; v_call: TRBV7-2; d_call: NA; cdr3_nt: TGTGCCAGCTCTCTCGGGTCCTACGAGCAGTACTTC; cdr3_aa: CASSLGSYEQYF
clone_size: NA; j_call: TRBJ2-2; v_call: TRBV9; d_call: NA; cdr3_nt: TGTGCCAGCAGCTCTCGGACCGGGGAGCTGTTTTTT; cdr3_aa: CASSSRTGELFF
clone_size: NA; j_call: TRBJ1-2; v_call: TRBV9; d_call: NA; cdr3_nt: TGTGCCAGCAGCAACCGGGAACAAAGTGGGTACACCTTC; cdr3_aa: CASSNREQSGYTF
clone_size: NA; j_call: TRBJ1-1; v_call: TRBV27; d_call: TRBD1; cdr3_nt: TGTGCCAGCAGTGTCGACAACAGGGGTGTAGTAACTGAAGCTTTCTTT; cdr3_aa: CASSVDNRGVVTEAFF
clone_size: NA; j_call: TRBJ2-7; v_call: TRBV27; d_call: TRBD2; cdr3_nt: TGTGCCAGCAGACCCGTTCGGGAGGTAACCTACGAGCAGTACTTC; cdr3_aa: CASRPVREVTYEQYF
clone_size: once; j_call: TRBJ2-2; v_call: TRBV12-5; d_call: NA; cdr3_nt: TGTGCTAGTGGTCCTCCAGACACCGGGGAGCTGTTTTTT; cdr3_aa: CASGPPDTGELFF
clone_size: few; j_call: TRBJ2-3; v_call: TRBV5-8; d_call: TRBD1; cdr3_nt: TGTGCCAGCAGACAACCCCCGGGACAGGGAGGGACAGATACGCAGTATTTT; cdr3_aa: CASRQPPGQGGTDTQYF
clone_size: NA; j_call: TRBJ2-5; v_call: TRBV28; d_call: NA; cdr3_nt: TGTGCCAGCAGTCCACGGAGTCGGGAGACCCAGTACTTC; cdr3_aa: CASSPRSRETQYF
clone_size: few; j_call: TRBJ1-5; v_call: TRBV19; d_call: NA; cdr3_nt: TGTGCCAGTAGTATCGGGAACGCCAATCAGCCCCAGCATTTT; cdr3_aa: CASSIGNANQPQHF
clone_size: NA; j_call: TRBJ2-1; v_call: TRBV5-8; d_call: TRBD2; cdr3_nt: TGTGCCAGCAGCTTGGTAGCGGGAAGGTACAATGAGCAGTTCTTC; cdr3_aa: CASSLVAGRYNEQFF
clone_size: NA; j_call: TRBJ2-3; v_call: TRBV7-3; d_call: TRBD1; cdr3_nt: TGTGCCAGCAGCAGGGGGCCTCCAGATACGCAGTATTTT; cdr3_aa: CASSRGPPDTQYF
clone_size: NA; j_call: TRBJ1-1; v_call: TRBV14; d_call: NA; cdr3_nt: TGTGCCAGCAGCCGCGTAGGGGAGGTGAACACTGAAGCTTTCTTT; cdr3_aa: CASSRVGEVNTEAFF
clone_size: many; j_call: TRBJ1-1; v_call: TRBV6-6; d_call: NA; cdr3_nt: TGTGCCAGCAGTTACTCGAGGACTGAAGCTTTCTTT; cdr3_aa: CASSYSRTEAFF